This entry lists 5 T cell receptor beta chains sequenced from one sample in a study of cytomegalovirus exposure and HLA in healthy donors. Researchers ran the PCR with 60 Vbeta and 13 Jbeta primers. Assay: immunoSEQ multiplex PCR; the TCRdb copy retains only in-frame clones and omits some. This sample yields about 140,000 clones, of which 65% to 85% are seen a single time; about 2.5% belongs to the top ten. Sequencing was carried out using PBMCs. The source is a man aged 50-60 years in good health and CMV-seronegative.

The chain joins TRBV7-9 to TRBJ2-2; D uncertain. This CDR3 has 16 amino acids. Germline V gene lookup returns CDR1 SEHNR and CDR2 FQNEAQ (reference sequence). V was pared by 7 bases and J by 0 bases, with 15 bases between. The CDR3 sequence is CASTLGRRANTGELFF. The CDR3 DNA follows: TGTGCCAGCACCCTGGGCCGGCGCGCGAACACCGGGGAGCTGTTTTTT.

This clone has only one observation. The chain employs TRBV6-6 and TRBJ2-7; no firm D call. The ends were cut back, 6 bases at V and 4 bases at J, with 10 bases in the middle. Germline assignment: CDR1 MNHNY and CDR2 SVGAGI (reference sequence). This CDR3 is 12 amino acids long. CDR3 DNA: TGTGCCAGCAGCCCCAGAGGATACGAGCAGTACTTC. Translating gives CASSPRGYEQYF.

V and J are TRBV11-2 and TRBJ2-5; weak D call: TRBD1 (5 bases). Trimming left V 0 bases short and J 5 bases short, with 10 bases between. CDR1 SGHAT and CDR2 FQNNGV come from the germline V gene. CDR3 length: 14 residues. The CDR3 region has the DNA TGTGCCAGCAGCTTAGAGGCCAGGGCCGAGACCCAGTACTTC. It is translated as CASSLEARAETQYF.

The chain joins TRBV30 to TRBJ1-2; perhaps TRBD1 as D (5 bases). V was shortened by 3 bases and J by 6 bases, with 14 bases between the two germline ends. Germline V gene sequence: CDR1 GTSNPN, CDR2 SVGIG (reference sequence). This CDR3 spans 13 amino acids. The CDR3 reads CAWSVGLLDGYTF. In DNA form, the CDR3 reads TGTGCCTGGAGCGTGGGACTTTTAGATGGCTACACCTTC.

The genes are TRBV7-9 and TRBJ2-7, with a tentative D call TRBD2 (6 bases). V lost 0 bases and J 6 bases, leaving 12 bases between the germline ends. CDR3 length: 14 amino acids. CDR1 and CDR2 (germline): SEHNR, FQNEAQ (reference sequence). CDR3 residues: CASSLAGDWPEQYF. In DNA, the CDR3 is TGTGCCAGCAGCTTAGCGGGGGACTGGCCCGAGCAGTACTTC.